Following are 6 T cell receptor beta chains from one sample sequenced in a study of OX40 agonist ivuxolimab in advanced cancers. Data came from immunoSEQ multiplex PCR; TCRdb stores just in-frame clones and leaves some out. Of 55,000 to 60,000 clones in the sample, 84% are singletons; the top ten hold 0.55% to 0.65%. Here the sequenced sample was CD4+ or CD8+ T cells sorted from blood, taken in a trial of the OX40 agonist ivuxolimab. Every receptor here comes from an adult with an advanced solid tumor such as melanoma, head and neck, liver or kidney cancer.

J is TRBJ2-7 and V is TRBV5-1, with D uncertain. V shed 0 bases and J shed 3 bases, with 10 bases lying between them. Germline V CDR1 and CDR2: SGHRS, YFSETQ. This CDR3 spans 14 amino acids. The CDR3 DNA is TGCGCCAGCAGCTTGGCTCCTGACGGCTACGAGCAGTACTTC. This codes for CASSLAPDGYEQYF.

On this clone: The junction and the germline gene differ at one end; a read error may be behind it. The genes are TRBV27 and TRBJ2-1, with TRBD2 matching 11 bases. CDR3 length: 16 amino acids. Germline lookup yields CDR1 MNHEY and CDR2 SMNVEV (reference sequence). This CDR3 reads CASSLSRLAGRNEQFF. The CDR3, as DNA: TGTGCCAGCAGCTTATCCCGACTAGCGGGACGGAATGAGCAGTTCTTC.

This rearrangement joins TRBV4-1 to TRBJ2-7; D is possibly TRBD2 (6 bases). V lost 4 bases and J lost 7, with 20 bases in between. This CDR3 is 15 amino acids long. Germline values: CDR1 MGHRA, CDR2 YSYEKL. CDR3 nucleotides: TGCGCCAGCAGCCCCCAACCCGGAGGGCTGGGGGAGCAGTACTTC. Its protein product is CASSPQPGGLGEQYF.

The CDR3 is CASSLGMLGYVNQPQHF. The CDR3 nucleotides read TGTGCCAGCAGCTTGGGGATGCTGGGGTATGTCAATCAGCCCCAGCATTTT. This sequence joins TRBV4-2 and TRBJ1-5; no clear D. The CDR3 has 17 amino acids. With 5 bases removed from V and 3 bases from J, the gap between germline ends came to 20 bases. CDR1 is LGHNA, CDR2 YNFKEQ, per germline.

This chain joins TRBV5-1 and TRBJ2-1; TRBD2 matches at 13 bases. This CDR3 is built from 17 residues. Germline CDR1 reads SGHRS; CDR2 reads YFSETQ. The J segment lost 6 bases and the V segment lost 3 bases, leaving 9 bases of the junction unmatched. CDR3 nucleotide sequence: TGCGCCAGCAGCTCAGGGGCAACTAGCGGGAGGGGCAATGAGCAGTTCTTC. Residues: CASSSGATSGRGNEQFF. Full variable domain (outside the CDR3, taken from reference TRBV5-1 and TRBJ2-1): KAGVTQTPRYLIKTRGQQVTLSCSPISGHRSVSWYQQTPGQGLQFLFEYFSETQRNKGNFPGRFSGRQFSNSRSEMNVSTLELGDSALYLCASSSGATSGRGNEQFFGPGTRLTVL.

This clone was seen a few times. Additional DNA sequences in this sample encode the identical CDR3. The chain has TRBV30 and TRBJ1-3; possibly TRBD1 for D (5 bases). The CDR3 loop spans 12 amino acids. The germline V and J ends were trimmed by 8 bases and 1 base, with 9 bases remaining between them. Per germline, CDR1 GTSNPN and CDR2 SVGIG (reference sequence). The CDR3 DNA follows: TGTGCCAGTAGGGGATCTGGAAACACCATATATTTT. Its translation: CASRGSGNTIYF.